The 32 T cell receptor beta chains reported below all come from one sample, sequenced in a study of tumor-infiltrating lymphocytes in oesophageal squamous cell carcinoma. Via MiXCR, TCRdb re-called the PCR reads, giving one row per CDR3 protein. The table includes 20,000 to 30,000 distinct CDR3 sequences, more than 35% detected once. The source material was esophageal tumor tissue. The source of these receptors is a male donor with esophageal squamous cell carcinoma.

As for this clonotype: The junction departs from germline at one end; a sequencing error may be responsible. The chain couples TRBV11-3 to TRBJ1-1; no definite D call. The CDR3 consists of 12 residues. Germline assignment: CDR1 SGHNT and CDR2 YENEEA. CDR3 sequence: CASSLSDTEAFF. The CDR3 DNA sequence: TGTGCCAGCAGCTTAAGTGACACCGAAGCTTTCTTT.

The DNA of the CDR3 is TGTGCCAGCAGCTACGGTAGCACAGATACGCAGTATTTT. Translating gives CASSYGSTDTQYF. The V gene is TRBV7-6, the J gene TRBJ2-3; D ambiguous. The V end was cut by 4 bases, the J end by 0 bases, with 5 bases between. The CDR3 extends over 13 amino acids. In germline, CDR1 is SGHVS, CDR2 FNYEAQ.

This clonotype has just a few counts. The V gene is TRBV7-3, the J gene TRBJ2-4; 7 positions agree with TRBD2. The J call is in doubt because the DNA end fits TRBJ2-5 better. The CDR3 is 16 amino acids. Germline V gene data show CDR1 as SGHTA and CDR2 as FQGTGA. The CDR3 DNA is TGTGCCAGCAGCTTAATGGCAGGGACTACCCAGGGGACCCAGTACTTC. It translates to CASSLMAGTTQGTQYF.

The genes are TRBV6-1 and TRBJ2-1; D unresolved. The last part of the DNA fits TRBJ2-5 better; the J call may be wrong. Germline V lookup: CDR1 MNHNS, CDR2 SASEGT. The CDR3 length is 14 residues. The CDR3: CASSEALRLETQYF. The CDR3 nucleotides read TGTGCCAGCAGTGAAGCGCTAAGGTTAGAGACCCAGTACTTC.

This clonotype is termed medium-sized (0.01 to 0.1%). This sequence joins TRBV12-3 or TRBV12-4 and TRBJ2-5; 11 positions agree with TRBD2. The length of the CDR3 is 14 residues. Germline trimming cut 6 bases from V and 4 bases from J; bases unmatched to any gene: 4. This chain's CDR3 is CASSRLAGRETQYF. The CDR3 DNA is TGTGCCAGCAGCAGACTAGCGGGGAGAGAGACCCAGTACTTC.

This clonotype has at least ten counts. Because the CDR3 is missing its conserved closing phenylalanine or tryptophan, this is likely a read error. The limits of the CDR3 on the DNA are not certain, so only TCRdb's listed CDR3 is given. The chain has TRBV7-2 and TRBJ2-7; the tabulated D call, TRBD1, remains unverified against the DNA. Looked up from germline, CDR1 is SGHTA and CDR2 is FQGNSA. The CDR3 length is 16 residues, termini included. CDR3 residues: CASSLSQGGYGYTFGS.

The CDR3 here is CASSLGERTEAFF. In nucleotides, the CDR3 is TGTGCCAGCAGCTTAGGGGAGAGAACTGAAGCTTTCTTT. This chain links TRBV11-3 with TRBJ1-1; D gene unclear. V dropped 1 base and J dropped 5 bases, with 8 bases sitting between them. The CDR3 covers 13 residues. CDR1 is SGHNT and CDR2 is YENEEA in the germline V gene.

About this clonotype itself: A much larger clonotype is one base distant, so this may be a read error. This rearrangement joins TRBV2 to TRBJ2-5; 7 bases match TRBD2. Germline trimming cut 5 bases from V and 1 base from J; bases unmatched to any gene: 4. Per the germline V gene, CDR1 is SNHLY and CDR2 is FYNNEI. This CDR3 comprises 14 residues. The CDR3 nucleotides are TGTGCCAGCAGTCGAAGGGAGGGCCAAGAGACCCAGTACTTC. Protein product: CASSRREGQETQYF.

There are a few counts of this clonotype. The chain joins TRBV4-2 to TRBJ2-3, with TRBD2 identical over 14 bases. V lost 4 bases to trimming and J lost 5 bases; unmatched junction nucleotides: 23. CDR3 length: 22 amino acids. The germline CDR1 and CDR2 sequences are LGHNA and YNFKEQ. CDR3 amino acids: CASSPTSGGATVNWGHKDTQYF. In nucleotides, the CDR3 is TGTGCCAGCAGCCCGACTAGCGGGGGGGCGACGGTCAATTGGGGTCACAAAGATACGCAGTATTTT.

This clonotype was recorded many times. V is TRBV18 and J is TRBJ1-1; no definite D call. This CDR3 is 15 amino acids long. CDR1 and CDR2 from the germline V gene are KGHSH and LQKENI. V lost 3 bases, J lost 4 bases, and 15 bases lay in between. Written as DNA, the CDR3 is TGTGCCAGCTCACCCTCCGGTGCAGGTTCCACTGAAGCTTTCTTT. It codes for CASSPSGAGSTEAFF.

As regards this clonotype: With a much larger clone just one base away, this may be a read error. The chain joins TRBV7-4 to TRBJ2-5; D not certain. The CDR3 loop spans 12 amino acids. Trimming stripped 1 base from V and 11 bases from J, with 11 bases between. The germline CDR1 and CDR2 sequences are SGHVT and SQSDAQ. Written as DNA, the CDR3 is TGTGCCAGCAGCTTAGGGTTTAATGAGCAGTACTTC. Encoded protein: CASSLGFNEQYF.

As regards this clonotype: At one end the junction does not follow the germline gene, possibly because of a read error. J is TRBJ1-1 and V is TRBV28, with unresolved D. CDR1 and CDR2 from the germline V gene are MDHEN and SYDVKM. The CDR3 is made up of 16 amino acids. CDR3 nucleotides: TGTGCCAGCAACCTCCTCCGTCGCAGAACCAACAATGAAGCTTTCTTT. Protein sequence: CASNLLRRRTNNEAFF.

This clonotype was counted ten times or more. This sequence joins TRBV5-6 and TRBJ1-1; D is ambiguous. Germline CDR1 and CDR2: SGHDT and YYEEEE. This CDR3 has 16 amino acids. Trimming left V 0 bases short and J 4 bases short, with 16 bases between. In DNA, the CDR3 is TGTGCCAGCAGCTTGGCCTTAGGGCTGGAAGGCACTGAAGCTTTCTTT. Amino acids: CASSLALGLEGTEAFF.

The V and J genes are TRBV24-1 and TRBJ2-1, with 8 bases that match TRBD1. V gave up 5 bases and J gave up 6 bases; unmatched junction bases: 8. The CDR3 has 15 amino acids. The V gene's germline CDR1 is KGHDR and CDR2 SFDVKD. The CDR3 region is CATSVGGQARNEQFF. CDR3 DNA: TGTGCCACCAGTGTGGGGGGACAGGCCCGCAATGAGCAGTTCTTC.

The CDR3 reads CASQGLEGGNEQFF. Here the CDR3 DNA reads TGTGCCAGCCAAGGGCTAGAAGGGGGCAATGAGCAGTTCTTC. The chain joins TRBV7-3 to TRBJ2-5; possibly TRBD1 for D (6 bases). Near its end, the DNA agrees better with TRBJ2-1, so the J call may be wrong. Germline CDR1 reads SGHTA; CDR2 reads FQGTGA. The CDR3 has 14 amino acids.

This clonotype was found many times. This chain links TRBV12-3 or TRBV12-4 with TRBJ2-6; D unresolved. The CDR3 sequence is 10 residues long. V was trimmed by 3 bases and J by 11 bases, leaving 2 bases between them. This chain's CDR3 is CASSFDVLTF. The CDR3 nucleotides are TGTGCCAGCAGTTTTGACGTCCTGACTTTC.

The CDR3 protein is CASSQAGPIPNNEQFF. The CDR3 DNA follows: TGCGCCAGCAGCCAAGCCGGGCCCATCCCGAACAATGAGCAGTTCTTC. V usage is TRBV5-1 and J usage is TRBJ2-1, with unresolved D. V lost 4 bases and J 5 bases, leaving 19 bases between the germline ends. CDR3 length: 16 residues. Germline-derived CDR1 and CDR2 are SGHRS and YFSETQ.

The chain has TRBV7-6 and TRBJ2-3; 15 bases fit TRBD2. This CDR3 is 18 amino acids long. The V segment lost 5 bases and the J segment 2 bases; nucleotides outside the gene matches: 8. From germline, CDR1 is SGHVS and CDR2 FNYEAQ. The CDR3 reads CASSLGLAGGQVTDTQYF. The CDR3 DNA sequence: TGTGCCAGCAGCCTCGGACTAGCGGGAGGGCAAGTCACAGATACGCAGTATTTT. Full variable domain (missing parts from reference TRBV7-6 and TRBJ2-3): GAGVSQSPRYKVTKRGQDVALRCDPISGHVSLYWYRQALGQGPEFLTYFNYEAQQDKSGLPNDRFSAERPEGSISTLTIQRTEQRDSAMYRCASSLGLAGGQVTDTQYFGPGTRLTVL.

The chain carries TRBV7-8 and TRBJ2-2; D is possibly TRBD2 (7 bases). CDR3 length equals 15 residues. The V end lost 2 bases, the J end lost 5 bases, and 12 bases lay between the germline ends. CDR1 is SGHVS and CDR2 is FQNEAQ in the germline V gene. CDR3 DNA: TGTGCCAGCAGCTTATGGGGGGGCCGGACCGGGGAGCTGTTTTTT. Its protein product is CASSLWGGRTGELFF. Using reference TRBV7-8 and TRBJ2-2 for the parts outside the CDR3, the full variable domain is GAGVSQSPRYKVAKRGQDVALRCDPISGHVSLFWYQQALGQGPEFLTYFQNEAQLDKSGLPSDRFFAERPEGSVSTLKIQRTQQEDSAVYLCASSLWGGRTGELFFGEGSRLTVL.

This chain uses TRBV5-1 with TRBJ1-1; D is perhaps TRBD1 (6 bases). In germline, CDR1 is SGHRS, CDR2 YFSETQ. V was trimmed by 5 bases and J by 1 base, leaving 12 bases between them. The CDR3 runs 14 residues. CDR3 nucleotide sequence: TGCGCCAGCAGGGTCGGGACAACGAACACTGAAGCTTTCTTT. Amino acids: CASRVGTTNTEAFF.

This clonotype has at least ten counts. V and J are TRBV6-1 and TRBJ1-3; TRBD1 matches at 10 bases. This CDR3 is 16 amino acids long. Losses at the gene ends were 6 bases for V and 3 bases for J; bases not matched to a gene: 8. The germline gives CDR1 MNHNS, CDR2 SASEGT. CDR3: CASRPDRGRFGNTIYF. The CDR3 nucleotides read TGTGCCAGCAGACCAGACAGGGGGCGATTTGGAAACACCATATATTTT.

This clonotype was seen repeatedly, ten times or more. The rearrangement joins TRBV12-3 or TRBV12-4 to TRBJ2-7; TRBD2 aligns across 7 bases. Trimming took 6 bases from V and 3 from J; bases not matched to a gene: 11. This CDR3 has 15 residues. This CDR3 reads CASSRGRGQNYEQYF. CDR3 in DNA: TGTGCCAGCAGCCGGGGGAGGGGCCAAAACTACGAGCAGTACTTC.

This clonotype was seen a few times. A read error may be the cause here, since a much bigger clone is one base away. V and J are TRBV11-2 and TRBJ2-7; a weak D match, TRBD1 (5 bases). This CDR3 is 18 amino acids long. The V gene lost 1 base and the J gene lost 7 bases, with 26 bases spanning the gap. From germline, CDR1 is SGHAT and CDR2 FQNNGV. The CDR3 region has the DNA TGTGCCAGCAGCTTAGGGCTTGGGGCAGGAAGATTCTACAATGAGCAGTACTTC. Its translation is CASSLGLGAGRFYNEQYF.

This clonotype was picked up a small number of times. V is TRBV7-6 and J is TRBJ2-2; D not certain. Deletions cut 5 bases from V and 5 bases from J, with 9 bases between. This CDR3 is 13 amino acids long. The germline gives CDR1 SGHVS, CDR2 FNYEAQ. Written as DNA, the CDR3 is TGTGCCAGCAGCATCTCCAGGACCGGGGAGCTGTTTTTT. Protein: CASSISRTGELFF.

V and J are TRBV19 and TRBJ2-6; D gene uncertain. This CDR3 contains 16 residues. The germline V gene has CDR1 LNHDA and CDR2 SQIVND (reference sequence). Trimming cost V 1 base and J 0 bases, with 7 bases left between them. The CDR3 nucleotides are TGTGCCAGTAGTATAGTTTATGGCTCTGGGGCCAACGTCCTGACTTTC. Protein sequence: CASSIVYGSGANVLTF.

The chain is built from TRBV5-6 and TRBJ1-2; D might be TRBD1 (5 bases). CDR1 and CDR2 from the germline V gene are SGHDT and YYEEEE. The CDR3 sequence is 17 residues long. V lost 4 bases and J 4 bases, leaving 23 bases between the germline ends. The CDR3 here is CASSPGPGTLSVYGYTF. The CDR3 DNA reads TGTGCCAGCAGCCCGGGACCGGGAACCTTAAGTGTCTATGGCTACACCTTC.

The CDR3 sequence is CASSIRPDREGNEQYF. DNA of the CDR3: TGTGCCAGTAGTATAAGACCGGACAGGGAAGGGAACGAGCAGTACTTC. The genes are TRBV19 and TRBJ2-4; 8 bases fit TRBD1. TRBJ2-7 explains the end of the DNA better; the J call may be wrong. CDR3 length: 16 residues. In germline, CDR1 is LNHDA, CDR2 SQIVND (reference sequence).

At least ten counts were recorded for this clonotype. The chain combines TRBV11-2 with TRBJ2-3; TRBD2 matches at 7 bases. CDR3 length equals 17 residues. V lost 1 base and J lost 1; bases outside the gene matches: 8. CDR1 is SGHAT and CDR2 is FQNNGV in the germline V gene. CDR3 sequence reads: CASSLGGGRAGTDTQYF. The CDR3 bases are TGTGCCAGCAGCTTAGGTGGGGGGAGGGCGGGCACAGATACGCAGTATTTT.

CDR3 nucleotides: TGCGCCAGCAGCCTAAGGACAGGGTCCTACGAGCAGTACTTC. Its protein product is CASSLRTGSYEQYF. This sequence joins TRBV4-1 and TRBJ2-7; 8 nucleotides line up with TRBD1. V shed 4 bases, J shed 1 base, and the junction held 3 bases outside the gene matches. Germline V gives CDR1 MGHRA, CDR2 YSYEKL. The CDR3 is 14 amino acids.

This clonotype was observed a few times. Since the CDR3 does not end with the conserved phenylalanine or tryptophan, this likely comes from a read error. The DNA is omitted, as the CDR3 cannot be located on it reliably, and the CDR3 follows TCRdb's listing. The chain uses TRBV7-8 and TRBJ2-3; TRBD2 is the table's D call, not checked against the DNA. The CDR3 is 18 residues long, ends included. Looked up from germline, CDR1 is SGHVS and CDR2 is FQNEAQ. The CDR3 is CASSLVPSPSYNEQFFGP.

J is TRBJ1-1 and V is TRBV5-1, with D tentatively TRBD1 (5 bases). The CDR3 contains 13 residues. V gave up 0 bases and J gave up 7 bases, with 10 bases separating them. Germline V gene data show CDR1 as SGHRS and CDR2 as YFSETQ. The CDR3 reads CASSLVPGGEAFF. The CDR3, as DNA: TGCGCCAGCAGCTTGGTACCCGGGGGTGAAGCTTTCTTT.

This clonotype was counted only a few times. A read error may explain this, as a much larger clone is one base away. This chain connects TRBV19 to TRBJ2-7; 10 positions match TRBD1. J lost 7 bases, V lost 2 bases, and 8 bases had no gene match. Germline V gene data show CDR1 as LNHDA and CDR2 as SQIVND (reference sequence). This CDR3 contains 15 residues. In nucleotides, the CDR3 is TGTGCCAGTAGTATAACCGGGACAGGGGTCAATGAGCAGTACTTC. Translating gives CASSITGTGVNEQYF. Looking up the rest from reference TRBV19 and TRBJ2-7 gives the full variable domain: DGGITQSPKYLFRKEGQNVTLSCEQNLNHDAMYWYRQDPGQGLRLIYYSQIVNDFQKGDIAEGYSVSREKKESFPLTVTSAQKNPTAFYLCASSITGTGVNEQYFGPGTRLTVT.